This T cell receptor (beta chain) is drawn from a study of blood T cell repertoires in COVID-19. The overall study: Sites across the United States, Italy and Spain contributed samples from acute and convalescent COVID-19. Sample material is recorded as cDNA or gDNA derived from T cells, B-cell-depleted T cells, or PBMCs.

Original methodology: Amplified reference gene primers provided the basis for estimating nucleated cell counts. Sequencing was performed with immunoSEQ multiplex PCR; in TCRdb, only in-frame clones are kept and a portion is missing. Clonal size and the V and J genes are those of that table, whereas D and trimming came from the DNA. The sample yields about 100,000 clones, less than 85% seen once. Germline V lookup: CDR1 MGHRA, CDR2 YSYEKL. J was trimmed by 5 bases and V by 4 bases; bases with no gene match: 7. The CDR3 contains 15 residues. By frequency in the sample, this clone is medium-sized. The chain carries TRBV4-1 and TRBJ1-5; 8 positions agree with TRBD1. What was sequenced was peripheral blood. The TCR originated in a woman aged 40-49 years with acute or convalescent COVID-19. CDR3 region: CASSPSDRVHQPQHF. The CDR3 DNA reads as TGCGCCAGCAGCCCGTCGGACAGGGTACATCAGCCCCAGCATTTT.